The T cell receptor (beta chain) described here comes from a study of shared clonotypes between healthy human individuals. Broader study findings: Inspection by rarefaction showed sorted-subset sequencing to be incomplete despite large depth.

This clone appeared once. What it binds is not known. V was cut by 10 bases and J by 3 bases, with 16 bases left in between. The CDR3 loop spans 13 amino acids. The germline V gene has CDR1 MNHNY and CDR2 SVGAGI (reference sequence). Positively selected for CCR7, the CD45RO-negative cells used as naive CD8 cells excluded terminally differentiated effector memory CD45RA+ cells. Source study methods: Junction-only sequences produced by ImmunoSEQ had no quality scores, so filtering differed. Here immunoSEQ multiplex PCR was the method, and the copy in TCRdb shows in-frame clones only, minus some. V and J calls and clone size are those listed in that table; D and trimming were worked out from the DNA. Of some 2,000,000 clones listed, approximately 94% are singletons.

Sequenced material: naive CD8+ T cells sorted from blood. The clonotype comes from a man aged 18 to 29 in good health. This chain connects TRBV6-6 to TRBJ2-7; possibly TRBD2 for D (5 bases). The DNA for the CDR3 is TGTGCCACTTCGTGGACTTCGCTCTACGAGCAGTACTTC. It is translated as CATSWTSLYEQYF.